The 27 T cell receptor beta chains reported below all come from one sample, sequenced in a study of CD8 T cells in ankylosing spondylitis listed by TCRdb under 2017. No antigen has been identified for these receptors. Libraries were prepared through 5' RACE. For sequencing, an Illumina HiSeq 2500 was employed. TCRdb reran the public reads through fastp at Q25 and MiXCR, keeping productive beta chains. CDR3 protein sequences are deduplicated, and each keeps its most common genes and DNA. The sample includes about 540,000 distinct CDR3 sequences, with approximately 12% observed a single time. The biggest ten clones account for about 6.8% of the sample. Results the study describes overall, beyond this receptor: A TCR beta motif made up of seven or eight highly homologous amino acid variants appeared to be characteristic of blood from ankylosing spondylitis patients.

The sequencing sample was made of blood, either unsorted or a sorted T cell fraction (not recorded which). These receptor sequences come from a male donor with ankylosing spondylitis.

This chain uses TRBV4-1 with TRBJ2-3; the D gene is possibly TRBD2 (6 bases). V gave up 0 bases and J gave up 1 base, with 11 bases separating them. The CDR3 covers 16 residues. Germline V CDR1 and CDR2: MGHRA, YSYEKL. The CDR3 loop is CASSQDPSVGTDTQYF. The CDR3 bases are TGCGCCAGCAGCCAAGACCCTAGCGTAGGCACAGATACGCAGTATTTT.

The genes are TRBV12-3 or TRBV12-4 and TRBJ2-5, with 12 bases that match TRBD2. This CDR3 spans 18 amino acids. V lost 5 bases to trimming and J lost 0 bases; unmatched junction nucleotides: 10. CDR3 loop: CASSLTSGGWGYQETQYF. CDR3 sequence (DNA): TGTGCCAGCAGTCTGACTAGCGGGGGCTGGGGGTACCAAGAGACCCAGTACTTC.

The rearrangement links TRBV7-9 to TRBJ2-7; D remains unclear. V gave up 5 bases and J gave up 2 bases, with 10 bases separating them. There are 13 residues in the CDR3. Germline V gene sequence: CDR1 SEHNR, CDR2 FQNEAQ (reference sequence). CDR3 in amino acids: CASSRPRAYEQYF. The DNA for the CDR3 is TGTGCCAGCAGCCGACCCAGAGCCTACGAGCAGTACTTC.

This clonotype has at least ten counts. V is TRBV5-1 and J is TRBJ2-2; D not resolved. V was cut by 0 bases and J by 11 bases, with 11 bases left in between. The CDR3 totals 13 residues. Germline V lookup: CDR1 SGHRS, CDR2 YFSETQ. The CDR3 reads CASSLAPVDELFF. The CDR3 DNA reads as TGCGCCAGCAGCTTGGCACCCGTCGACGAGCTGTTTTTT. Complete variable domain (other parts from reference TRBV5-1 and TRBJ2-2): KAGVTQTPRYLIKTRGQQVTLSCSPISGHRSVSWYQQTPGQGLQFLFEYFSETQRNKGNFPGRFSGRQFSNSRSEMNVSTLELGDSALYLCASSLAPVDELFFGEGSRLTVL.

This clonotype showed up just a few times. The rearrangement links TRBV19 to TRBJ1-1; TRBD1 might be the D (5 bases). V was pared by 7 bases and J by 0 bases, with 15 bases between. Per germline, CDR1 LNHDA and CDR2 SQIVND (reference sequence). The CDR3 length is 15 residues. The CDR3 loop is CASITPGLLNTEAFF. The DNA for the CDR3 is TGTGCCAGTATCACCCCGGGACTTCTGAACACTGAAGCTTTCTTT.

This clonotype was found a few times. The chain has TRBV4-1 and TRBJ1-5; 7 bases agree with TRBD1. Germline loops: CDR1 MGHRA, CDR2 YSYEKL. The J segment lost 4 bases and the V segment lost 4 bases, leaving 13 bases of the junction unmatched. This CDR3 has 17 amino acids. CDR3 amino acids: CASSREQGRKGNQPQHF. The CDR3 region has the DNA TGCGCCAGCAGCCGAGAACAGGGGAGAAAAGGAAATCAGCCCCAGCATTTT.

This clonotype was seen a handful of times. The gene calls are TRBV3-1 and TRBJ2-1; 7 nucleotides align to TRBD2. Germline V gene lookup returns CDR1 LGHDT and CDR2 YNNKEL (reference sequence). Trimming at V came to 6 bases and at J to 9 bases, leaving 11 bases not matched to a gene. This CDR3 contains 14 residues. The CDR3 here is CASSLGGRAGEQFF. CDR3 DNA: TGTGCCAGCAGTCTCGGGGGGAGGGCCGGTGAGCAGTTCTTC.

The chain carries TRBV4-2 and TRBJ1-1; no definite D call. The CDR3 is made up of 16 amino acids. Germline V gene data show CDR1 as LGHNA and CDR2 as YNFKEQ. Trimming stripped 3 bases from V and 1 base from J, with 15 bases between. This chain's CDR3 is CASSHSFDRPNTEAFF. In DNA, the CDR3 is TGTGCCAGCAGCCATTCCTTCGACCGACCGAACACTGAAGCTTTCTTT.

This clonotype was detected a few times. This chain joins TRBV2 and TRBJ1-4, with a possible D match to TRBD1 (6 bases). The V end lost 4 bases, the J end lost 8 bases, and 17 bases lay between the germline ends. The CDR3 is 15 amino acids. Germline assignment: CDR1 SNHLY and CDR2 FYNNEI. The CDR3 bases are TGTGCCAGCAGTGCAACCGACAGGCACCAGGAAAAACTGTTTTTT. Protein: CASSATDRHQEKLFF.

This chain joins TRBV24-1 and TRBJ2-1; D call uncertain. This CDR3 contains 13 residues. V was shortened by 1 base and J by 7 bases, with 7 bases between the two germline ends. Germline V gene sequence: CDR1 KGHDR, CDR2 SFDVKD. The CDR3 protein is CATSDLGKNEQFF. The DNA for the CDR3 is TGTGCCACCAGTGATTTAGGAAAGAATGAGCAGTTCTTC.

This clonotype was seen ten or more times. This chain links TRBV7-9 with TRBJ2-1, with 9 bases aligning to TRBD2. CDR1 and CDR2 from the germline V gene are SEHNR and FQNEAQ (reference sequence). The CDR3 length is 16 residues. The V segment lost 1 base and the J segment 3 bases; nucleotides outside the gene matches: 4. The CDR3 spells CASSLGLAGNYNEQFF. CDR3 bases: TGTGCCAGCAGCTTAGGGCTAGCGGGGAACTACAATGAGCAGTTCTTC.

This clonotype was detected many times. The chain combines TRBV5-1 with TRBJ2-4; no clear D gene. V was cut by 0 bases and J by 4 bases, with 8 bases left in between. This CDR3 is 14 amino acids long. CDR1 is SGHRS, CDR2 YFSETQ, per germline. The CDR3 DNA reads as TGCGCCAGCAGCTTGGCCAACGGTAAAAACATTCAGTACTTC. It codes for CASSLANGKNIQYF.

The chain uses TRBV6-5 and TRBJ2-1; D may be TRBD1 or TRBD2 (5 bases each). Germline loops: CDR1 MNHEY, CDR2 SVGAGI. V was cut by 2 bases and J by 5 bases, with 19 bases left in between. The CDR3 is 17 amino acids. The CDR3 bases are TGTGCCAGCAGTTACCCACGGGGCCAAACCGTTAACAATGAGCAGTTCTTC. Amino acids: CASSYPRGQTVNNEQFF.

Ten or more counts support this clonotype. V gene TRBV20-1 combines with J gene TRBJ2-1; tentative D call: TRBD2 (5 bases). Germline V CDR1 and CDR2: DFQATT, SNEGSKA (reference sequence). V lost 0 bases, J lost 6 bases, and 12 bases lay in between. The CDR3 extends over 14 amino acids. Here the CDR3 DNA reads TGCAGTGCTAGAGATGCTCGGGGAGTCAATGAGCAGTTCTTC. It translates to CSARDARGVNEQFF.

This clonotype turned up a few times. The chain joins TRBV6-7 to TRBJ2-1; D is uncertain. TRBV6-7 qualifies as an ORF whose function is uncertain. The CDR3 spans 14 residues. The V gene lost 0 bases and the J gene lost 8 bases, with 11 bases spanning the gap. The DNA of the CDR3 is TGTGCCAGCAGTTACTCGAAGACGAGAGATGAGCAGTTCTTC. It is translated as CASSYSKTRDEQFF.

In its sample, this clonotype was seen a few times. The chain has TRBV28 and TRBJ1-5; D gene uncertain. CDR1 and CDR2 (germline): MDHEN, SYDVKM. V lost 5 bases, J lost 2 bases, and 16 bases lay in between. The CDR3 is made up of 16 amino acids. Here the CDR3 reads CASSPWQSGGNQPQHF. DNA for the CDR3: TGTGCCAGCAGTCCCTGGCAGTCTGGGGGCAATCAGCCCCAGCATTTT.

The sample holds a few counts of this clonotype. The chain combines TRBV5-1 with TRBJ2-7; 7 bases are a match to TRBD1. Germline-derived CDR1 and CDR2 are SGHRS and YFSETQ. Trimming took 4 bases from V and 3 from J; bases not matched to a gene: 1. The CDR3 spans 12 residues. The DNA for the CDR3 is TGCGCCAGCAGCACAGGGGACTACGAGCAGTACTTC. Translation gives CASSTGDYEQYF.

This clonotype was seen more than once but under ten times. The chain is built from TRBV13 and TRBJ1-2; 8 bases fit TRBD1. The CDR3 sequence is 14 residues long. Per the germline V gene, CDR1 is PRHDT and CDR2 is FYEKMQ (reference sequence). V shed 4 bases, J shed 8 bases, and the junction held 9 bases outside the gene matches. CDR3 sequence reads: CASSSTGEVVGYTF. The CDR3 DNA is TGTGCCAGCAGCTCGACAGGGGAGGTGGTCGGCTACACCTTC. Full variable domain (remainder filled in from reference TRBV13 and TRBJ1-2): AAGVIQSPRHLIKEKRETATLKCYPIPRHDTVYWYQQGPGQDPQFLISFYEKMQSDKGSIPDRFSAQQFSDYHSELNMSSLELGDSALYFCASSSTGEVVGYTFGSGTRLTVV.

The genes are TRBV9 and TRBJ2-7, with a weak D call TRBD2 (6 bases). The V end lost 4 bases, the J end lost 5 bases, and 16 bases lay between the germline ends. The germline V gene has CDR1 SGDLS and CDR2 YYNGEE. This CDR3 has 14 residues. CDR3 bases: TGTGCCAGCAGCCCCCAGATCGGGAGCCACGAGCAGTACTTC. Encoded protein: CASSPQIGSHEQYF. The full variable domain, completed using reference TRBV9 and TRBJ2-7, is DSGVTQTPKHLITATGQRVTLRCSPRSGDLSVYWYQQSLDQGLQFLIQYYNGEERAKGNILERFSAQQFPDLHSELNLSSLELGDSALYFCASSPQIGSHEQYFGPGTRLTVT.

This clonotype was picked up many times. V gene TRBV12-3 or TRBV12-4 combines with J gene TRBJ2-1; possible D gene TRBD2, 5 bases. V dropped 3 bases and J dropped 7 bases, with 10 bases sitting between them. This CDR3 spans 13 amino acids. CDR3 DNA: TGTGCCAGCAGTTTCGGCCAGCGGAATGAGCAGTTCTTC. Its protein product is CASSFGQRNEQFF.

This clonotype has only a few counts. The J gene is TRBJ2-7, the V gene TRBV5-1; D unclear. The length of the CDR3 is 13 residues. Germline V lookup: CDR1 SGHRS, CDR2 YFSETQ. The V and J ends lost 4 bases and 5 bases respectively, with 13 bases between them. DNA for the CDR3: TGCGCCAGCAGCCCGTCCTCGGACCACGAGCAGTACTTC. Translating it yields CASSPSSDHEQYF.

This clonotype showed up just a few times. The gene calls are TRBV7-2 and TRBJ2-3, with D possibly TRBD2 on 5 matching bases. Trimming stripped 3 bases from V and 4 bases from J, with 14 bases between. The V gene's germline CDR1 is SGHTA and CDR2 FQGNSA. This CDR3 is built from 15 residues. For the CDR3, the DNA is TGTGCCAGCAGCTTTATAACGGGAAGGGCAGATACGCAGTATTTT. Its translation: CASSFITGRADTQYF. Full variable domain (missing parts from reference TRBV7-2 and TRBJ2-3): GAGVSQSPSNKVTEKGKDVELRCDPISGHTALYWYRQSLGQGLEFLIYFQGNSAPDKSGLPSDRFSAERTGGSVSTLTIQRTQQEDSAVYLCASSFITGRADTQYFGPGTRLTVL.

The chain carries TRBV5-1 and TRBJ2-3, with a possible D match to TRBD2 (5 bases). The CDR3 is 16 amino acids. Germline CDR1 SGHRS, CDR2 YFSETQ. The germline V and J ends were trimmed by 2 bases and 3 bases, with 16 bases remaining between them. CDR3 DNA sequence: TGCGCCAGCAGCTTTAGTGATCGGGAAGGGACAGATACGCAGTATTTT. This codes for CASSFSDREGTDTQYF.

The sample holds a few counts of this clonotype. The gene calls are TRBV3-1 and TRBJ2-1; D is unresolved. The CDR3 is 10 residues long. V was trimmed by 4 bases and J by 9 bases, leaving 4 bases between them. Germline CDR1 reads LGHDT; CDR2 reads YNNKEL (reference sequence). The CDR3 DNA is TGTGCCAGCAGCCGCGTTGAGCAGTTCTTC. It specifies CASSRVEQFF.

This clonotype has ten or more counts. The V gene is TRBV6-2 or TRBV6-3, the J gene TRBJ2-7, with D hard to call. The V end was cut by 3 bases, the J end by 2 bases, with 11 bases between. This CDR3 is 14 amino acids long. CDR1 MNHEY and CDR2 SVGEGT come from the germline V gene. CDR3 nucleotide sequence: TGTGCCAGCAGTTATGAGGCAGGTACCTACGAGCAGTACGTC. Translated: CASSYEAGTYEQYV.

This clonotype was detected a few times. The V call is TRBV7-2, the J call TRBJ1-5; D gene ambiguous. Trimming took 2 bases from V and 0 from J, leaving 11 bases between them. This CDR3 is built from 16 residues. Germline CDR1 SGHTA, CDR2 FQGNSA. This chain's CDR3 is CASSLYGAYSNQPQHF. The CDR3 DNA follows: TGTGCCAGCAGCTTATACGGAGCCTATAGCAATCAGCCCCAGCATTTT.

This clonotype was seen repeatedly, ten times or more. The chain couples TRBV5-1 to TRBJ2-1, with TRBD1 identical over 10 bases. CDR3 length: 15 amino acids. Germline-derived CDR1 and CDR2 are SGHRS and YFSETQ. The V gene end was trimmed by 4 bases and the J gene end by 3 bases; junction bases not matched to a gene: 4. Written as DNA, the CDR3 is TGCGCCAGCAGCGCGGGACAGGGGTTCTACAATGAGCAGTTCTTC. Protein sequence: CASSAGQGFYNEQFF.